The clone carrying this T cell receptor (beta chain) was picked up a small number of times. The data were taken from a study of blood T cell repertoires in COVID-19. Seattle-derived patients entered the study during active infection and were followed longitudinally. Germline V gives CDR1 LGHDT, CDR2 YNNKEL (reference sequence). Unmatched junction bases numbered 8, after V lost 6 bases and J lost 4 bases. The CDR3 length is 17 residues. How the authors handled the data: From reference gene primer amplification, estimates of nucleated cell counts were derived. Measured with immunoSEQ multiplex PCR; TCRdb has only the in-frame clones, and not every one. D and trimming come from the DNA, and the V and J calls and clone size come from that table. The table has fewer than 300,000 clones, around 90% seen once.

V and J are TRBV3-1 (or the pseudogene TRBV3-2) and TRBJ2-1, with 14 bases identical to TRBD2. This receptor was taken from a woman between 50 and 59 years old with COVID-19, enrolled during active disease. The sequenced sample was peripheral blood. The chain's CDR3 is CASSSGLAGVWYNEQFF. CDR3 sequence (DNA): TGTGCCAGCAGTTCGGGACTAGCGGGAGTTTGGTACAATGAGCAGTTCTTC.